This TCR beta chain was identified in a study of T cell repertoires in cytomegalovirus infection. There are 18 residues in the CDR3. CDR1 and CDR2 (germline): MGHRA, YSYEKL. V gave up 4 bases and J gave up 2 bases, with 20 bases separating them. TCRdb used MiXCR to reprocess the reads, holding one entry per CDR3 protein. The sample lists some 180,000 distinct CDR3 sequences, roughly 15% occurring once. This clonotype showed up just a few times. This clonotype was sampled from a human donor in good health (CMV status not recorded). Some clones in this sample may be carry-over from other donors' samples. Source material: CD8+ T cells from PBMCs. The V and J genes are TRBV4-1 and TRBJ2-2; perhaps TRBD2 as D (5 bases). The CDR3 loop is CASSPDEVRSGNTGELFF. The CDR3 DNA reads as TGCGCCAGCAGCCCCGACGAGGTGAGAAGCGGCAACACCGGGGAGCTGTTTTTT.